The clone carrying this T cell receptor (beta chain) was seen a single time. PCR involved 60 Vbeta and 13 Jbeta primers. Some clones are missing from TCRdb's copy, which holds only in-frame ones; the method was immunoSEQ multiplex PCR. The sample shows more than 80,000 clones, over 55% of them seen only once. The entry originates in a study of cytomegalovirus exposure and HLA in healthy donors. The CDR3 is 13 amino acids. Germline CDR1 is MGHDK and CDR2 is SYGVNS. Losses at the gene ends were 2 bases for V and 3 bases for J; bases not matched to a gene: 1. This receptor was taken from a female donor in good health and CMV-seronegative. This chain uses TRBV25-1 with TRBJ2-7; 7 bases map to TRBD1. The sequenced sample consisted of PBMCs. CDR3 in DNA: TGTGCCAGCAGTGAACGGGACAGCTACGAGCAGTACTTC. The encoded protein is CASSERDSYEQYF.